This T cell receptor beta chain was sequenced during a study of response to subunit inactivated influenza vaccine. This clonotype was picked up a small number of times. Germline CDR1 reads MDHEN; CDR2 reads SYDVKM. The CDR3 covers 16 residues. V lost 2 bases and J 0 bases, leaving 10 bases between the germline ends. TCRdb itself ran the RT-PCR reads through MiXCR, one entry per CDR3 protein. Of more than 550,000 distinct CDR3 sequences listed, roughly 12% are singletons. Here the sequenced sample was PBMCs from blood, taken on the day of vaccination. The clonotype originates from a man aged 50 to 59 who received an inactivated influenza vaccine. V usage is TRBV28 and J usage is TRBJ2-2; D remains ambiguous. The CDR3, as DNA: TGTGCCAGCAGTTTAGTCCGGACGTCGAACACCGGGGAGCTGTTTTTT. This sequence encodes CASSLVRTSNTGELFF.